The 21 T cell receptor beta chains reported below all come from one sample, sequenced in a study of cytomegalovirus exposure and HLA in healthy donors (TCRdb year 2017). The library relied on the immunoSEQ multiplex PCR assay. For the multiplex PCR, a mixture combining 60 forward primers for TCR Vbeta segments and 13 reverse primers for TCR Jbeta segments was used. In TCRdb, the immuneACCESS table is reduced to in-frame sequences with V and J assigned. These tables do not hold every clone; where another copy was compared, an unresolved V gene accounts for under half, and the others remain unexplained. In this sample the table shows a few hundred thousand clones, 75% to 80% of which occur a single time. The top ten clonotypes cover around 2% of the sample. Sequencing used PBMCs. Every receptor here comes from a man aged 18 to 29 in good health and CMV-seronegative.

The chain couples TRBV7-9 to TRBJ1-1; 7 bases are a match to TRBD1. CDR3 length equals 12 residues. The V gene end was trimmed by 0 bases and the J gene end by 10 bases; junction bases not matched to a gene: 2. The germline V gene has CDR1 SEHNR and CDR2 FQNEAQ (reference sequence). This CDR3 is CASSLATGLAFF. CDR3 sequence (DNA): TGTGCCAGCAGCTTAGCGACAGGGTTAGCTTTCTTT.

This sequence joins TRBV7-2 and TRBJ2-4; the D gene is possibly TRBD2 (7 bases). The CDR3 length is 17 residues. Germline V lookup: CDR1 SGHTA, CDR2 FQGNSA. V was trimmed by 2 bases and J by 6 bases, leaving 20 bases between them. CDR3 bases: TGTGCCAGCAGCTTAAGGCGGGGGCGTAGCGGAGGAAACATTCAGTACTTC. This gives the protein CASSLRRGRSGGNIQYF.

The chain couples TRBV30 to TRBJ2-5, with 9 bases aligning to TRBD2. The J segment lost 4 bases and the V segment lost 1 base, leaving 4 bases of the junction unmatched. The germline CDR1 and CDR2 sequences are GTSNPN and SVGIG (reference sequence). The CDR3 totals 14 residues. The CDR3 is CAWSGSSGGETQYF. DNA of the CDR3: TGTGCCTGGAGTGGGAGTAGCGGGGGAGAGACCCAGTACTTC.

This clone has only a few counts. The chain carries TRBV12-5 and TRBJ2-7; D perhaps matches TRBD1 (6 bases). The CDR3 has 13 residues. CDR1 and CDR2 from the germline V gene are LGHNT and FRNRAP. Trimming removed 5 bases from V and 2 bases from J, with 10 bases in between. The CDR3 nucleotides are TGTGCTAGTGGTCGGGACAATACCTACGAGCAGTACTTC. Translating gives CASGRDNTYEQYF.

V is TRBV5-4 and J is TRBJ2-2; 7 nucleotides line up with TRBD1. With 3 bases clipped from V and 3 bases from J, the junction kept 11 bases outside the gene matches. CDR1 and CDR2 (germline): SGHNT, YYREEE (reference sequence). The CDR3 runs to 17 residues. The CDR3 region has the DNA TGTGCCAGCAGCTCCCCGACAGGGAAGGTTTACACCGGGGAGCTGTTTTTT. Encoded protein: CASSSPTGKVYTGELFF.

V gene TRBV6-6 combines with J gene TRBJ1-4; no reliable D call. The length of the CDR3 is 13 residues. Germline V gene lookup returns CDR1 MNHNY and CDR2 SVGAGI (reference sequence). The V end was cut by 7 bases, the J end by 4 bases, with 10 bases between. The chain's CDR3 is CASTGPLNEKLFF. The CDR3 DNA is TGTGCCAGCACAGGCCCTCTTAATGAAAAACTGTTTTTT.

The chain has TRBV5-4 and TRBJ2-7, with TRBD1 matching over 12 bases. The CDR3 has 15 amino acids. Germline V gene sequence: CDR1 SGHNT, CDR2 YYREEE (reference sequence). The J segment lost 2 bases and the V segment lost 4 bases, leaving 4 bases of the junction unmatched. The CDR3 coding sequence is TGTGCCAGCAGCGGGGACAGGGGGCCCACCTACGAGCAGTACTTC. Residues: CASSGDRGPTYEQYF.

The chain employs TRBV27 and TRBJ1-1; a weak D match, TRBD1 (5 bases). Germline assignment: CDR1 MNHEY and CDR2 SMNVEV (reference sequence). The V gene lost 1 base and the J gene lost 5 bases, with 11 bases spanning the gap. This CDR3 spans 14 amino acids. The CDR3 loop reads CASSLYGGGTEAFF. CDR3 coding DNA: TGTGCCAGCAGTTTATATGGGGGAGGGACTGAAGCTTTCTTT.

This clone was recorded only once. CDR3 sequence (DNA): TGTGCCAGCAGAGAAGAGACAGGCATTAATGAAAAACTGTTTTTT. Encoded protein: CASREETGINEKLFF. The rearrangement links TRBV28 to TRBJ1-4, with D tentatively TRBD1 (6 bases). The CDR3 runs 15 residues. V lost 6 bases, J lost 4 bases, and 15 bases lay in between. Germline CDR1 is MDHEN and CDR2 is SYDVKM. Full variable domain (outside the CDR3, taken from reference TRBV28 and TRBJ1-4): DVKVTQSSRYLVKRTGEKVFLECVQDMDHENMFWYRQDPGLGLRLIYFSYDVKMKEKGDIPEGYSVSREKKERFSLILESASTNQTSMYLCASREETGINEKLFFGSGTQLSVL.

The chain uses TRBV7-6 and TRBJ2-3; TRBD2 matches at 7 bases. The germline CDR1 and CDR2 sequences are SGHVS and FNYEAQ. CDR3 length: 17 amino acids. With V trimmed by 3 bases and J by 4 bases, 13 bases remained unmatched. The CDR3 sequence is CASSFSSNGGFPDTQYF. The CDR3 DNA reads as TGTGCCAGCAGCTTCTCCTCGAACGGGGGGTTCCCAGATACGCAGTATTTT.

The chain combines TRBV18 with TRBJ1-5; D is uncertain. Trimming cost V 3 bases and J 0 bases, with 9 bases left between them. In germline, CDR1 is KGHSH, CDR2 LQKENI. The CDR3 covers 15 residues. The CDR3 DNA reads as TGTGCCAGCTCACCGGCTCAGGATAGCAATCAGCCCCAGCATTTT. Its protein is CASSPAQDSNQPQHF.

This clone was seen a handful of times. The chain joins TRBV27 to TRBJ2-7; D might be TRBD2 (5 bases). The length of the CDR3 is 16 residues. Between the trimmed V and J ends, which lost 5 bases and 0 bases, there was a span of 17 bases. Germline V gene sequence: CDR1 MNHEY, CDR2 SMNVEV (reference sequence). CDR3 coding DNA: TGTGCCAGCAGTAAATTGAGGGCGGCAACCTCCTACGAGCAGTACTTC. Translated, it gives CASSKLRAATSYEQYF.

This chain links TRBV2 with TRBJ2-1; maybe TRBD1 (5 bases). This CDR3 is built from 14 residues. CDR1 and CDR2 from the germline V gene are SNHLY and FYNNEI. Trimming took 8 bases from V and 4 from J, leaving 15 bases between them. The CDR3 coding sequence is TGTGCCAGCGTGTTTGGCAGGGCATACAATGAGCAGTTCTTC. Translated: CASVFGRAYNEQFF.

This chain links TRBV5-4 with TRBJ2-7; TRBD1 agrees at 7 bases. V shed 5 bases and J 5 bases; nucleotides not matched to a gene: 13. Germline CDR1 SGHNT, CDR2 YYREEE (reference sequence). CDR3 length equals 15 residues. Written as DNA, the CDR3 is TGTGCCAGCAGTCGTACCAAGACAGGGCCCAACGAGCAGTACTTC. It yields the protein CASSRTKTGPNEQYF.

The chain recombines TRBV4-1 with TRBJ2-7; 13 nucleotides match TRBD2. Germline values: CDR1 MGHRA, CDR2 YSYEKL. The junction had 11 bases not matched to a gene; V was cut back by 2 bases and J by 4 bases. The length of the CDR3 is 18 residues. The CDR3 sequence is CASSQQTSGGAVVYEQYF. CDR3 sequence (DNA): TGCGCCAGCAGCCAACAAACTAGCGGGGGGGCCGTCGTGTACGAGCAGTACTTC.

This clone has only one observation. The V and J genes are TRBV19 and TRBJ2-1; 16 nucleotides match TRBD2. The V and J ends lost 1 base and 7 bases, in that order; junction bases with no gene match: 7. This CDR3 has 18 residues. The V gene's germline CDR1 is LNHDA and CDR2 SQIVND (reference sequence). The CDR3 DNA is TGTGCCAGTAGTATAGCGGTAGGGGGACTAGCGGGAGGGAATGAGCAGTTCTTC. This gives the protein CASSIAVGGLAGGNEQFF.

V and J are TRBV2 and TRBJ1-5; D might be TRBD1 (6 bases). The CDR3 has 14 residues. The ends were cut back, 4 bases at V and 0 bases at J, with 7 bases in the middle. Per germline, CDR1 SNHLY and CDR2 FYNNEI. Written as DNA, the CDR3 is TGTGCCAGCAGTGGGACAGTTAGCAATCAGCCCCAGCATTTT. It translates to CASSGTVSNQPQHF.

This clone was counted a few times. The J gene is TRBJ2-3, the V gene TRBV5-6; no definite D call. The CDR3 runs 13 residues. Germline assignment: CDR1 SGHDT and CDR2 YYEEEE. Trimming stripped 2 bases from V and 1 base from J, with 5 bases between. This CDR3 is CASSLPGTDTQYF. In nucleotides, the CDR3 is TGTGCCAGCAGCTTACCGGGCACAGATACGCAGTATTTT.

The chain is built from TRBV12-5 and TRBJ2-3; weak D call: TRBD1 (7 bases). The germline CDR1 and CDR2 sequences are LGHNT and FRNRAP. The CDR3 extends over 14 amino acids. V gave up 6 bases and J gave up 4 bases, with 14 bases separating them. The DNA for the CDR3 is TGTGCTAGTGGCCGCCAGGGGGGCTCAGATACGCAGTATTTT. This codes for CASGRQGGSDTQYF.

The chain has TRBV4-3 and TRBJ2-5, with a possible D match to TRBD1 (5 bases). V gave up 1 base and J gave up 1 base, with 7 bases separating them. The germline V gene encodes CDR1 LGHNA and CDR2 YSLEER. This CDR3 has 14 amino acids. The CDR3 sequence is CASSQGGLQETQYF. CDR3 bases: TGCGCCAGCAGCCAAGGGGGCCTCCAAGAGACCCAGTACTTC.

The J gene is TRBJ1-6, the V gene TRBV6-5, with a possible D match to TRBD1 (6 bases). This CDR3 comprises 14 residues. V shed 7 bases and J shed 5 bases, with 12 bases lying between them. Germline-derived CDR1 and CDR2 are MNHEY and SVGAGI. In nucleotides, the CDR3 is TGTGCCAGCAAACCGGGACACCATAATTCACCCCTCCACTTT. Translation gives CASKPGHHNSPLHF.